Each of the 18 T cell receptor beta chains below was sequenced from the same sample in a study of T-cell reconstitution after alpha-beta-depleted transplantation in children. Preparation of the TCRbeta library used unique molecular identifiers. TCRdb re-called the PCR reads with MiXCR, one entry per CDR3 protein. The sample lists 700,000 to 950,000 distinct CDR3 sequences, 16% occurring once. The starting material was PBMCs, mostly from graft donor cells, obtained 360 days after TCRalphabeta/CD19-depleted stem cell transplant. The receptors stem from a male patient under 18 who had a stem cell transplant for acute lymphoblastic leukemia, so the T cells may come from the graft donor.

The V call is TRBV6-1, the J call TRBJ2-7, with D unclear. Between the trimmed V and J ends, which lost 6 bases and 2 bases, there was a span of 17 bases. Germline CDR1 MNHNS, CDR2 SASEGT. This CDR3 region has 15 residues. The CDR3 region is CASSPLGSAPYEQYF. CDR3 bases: TGTGCCAGCAGCCCCCTCGGTTCCGCTCCCTACGAGCAGTACTTC.

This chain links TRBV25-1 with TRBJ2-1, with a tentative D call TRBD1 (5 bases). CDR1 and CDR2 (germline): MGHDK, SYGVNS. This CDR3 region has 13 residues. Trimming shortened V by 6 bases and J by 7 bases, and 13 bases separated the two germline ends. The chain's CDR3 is CASSRVGWNEQFF. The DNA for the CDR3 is TGTGCCAGCAGCAGGGTGGGATGGAATGAGCAGTTCTTC.

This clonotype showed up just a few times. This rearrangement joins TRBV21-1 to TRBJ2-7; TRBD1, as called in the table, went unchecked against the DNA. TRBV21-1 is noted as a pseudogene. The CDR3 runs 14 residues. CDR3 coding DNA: TGTGCCAGCAGCAAATGGAGGACAGGCTTTTCGCGGGACTTC. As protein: CASSKWRTGFSRDF.

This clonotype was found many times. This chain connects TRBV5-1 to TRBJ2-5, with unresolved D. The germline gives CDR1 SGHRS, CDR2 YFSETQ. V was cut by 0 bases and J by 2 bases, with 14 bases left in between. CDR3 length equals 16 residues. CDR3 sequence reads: CASSLVFIPAQETQYF. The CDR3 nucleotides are TGCGCCAGCAGCTTGGTATTTATCCCCGCACAAGAGACCCAGTACTTC.

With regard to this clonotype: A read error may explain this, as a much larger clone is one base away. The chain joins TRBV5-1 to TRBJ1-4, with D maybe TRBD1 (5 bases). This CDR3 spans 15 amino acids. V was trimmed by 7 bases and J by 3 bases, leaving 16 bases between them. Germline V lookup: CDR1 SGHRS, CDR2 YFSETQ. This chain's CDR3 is CASGHGTSSNEKLFF. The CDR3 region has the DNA TGCGCCAGCGGCCACGGGACCTCCTCTAATGAAAAACTGTTTTTT.

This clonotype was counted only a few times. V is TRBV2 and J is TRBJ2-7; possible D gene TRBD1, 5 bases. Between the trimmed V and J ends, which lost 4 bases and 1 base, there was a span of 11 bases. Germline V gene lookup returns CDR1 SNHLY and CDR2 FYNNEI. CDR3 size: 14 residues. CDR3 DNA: TGTGCCAGCAGTGTAGAACAGGCGTCCTACGAGCAGTACTTC. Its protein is CASSVEQASYEQYF.

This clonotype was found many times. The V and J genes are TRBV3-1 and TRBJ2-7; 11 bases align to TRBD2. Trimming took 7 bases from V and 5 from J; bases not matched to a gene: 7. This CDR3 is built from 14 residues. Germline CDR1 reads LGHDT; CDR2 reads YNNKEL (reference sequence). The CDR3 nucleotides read TGTGCCAGCACCTCTAGCGGGAGGACCAACGAGCAGTACTTC. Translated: CASTSSGRTNEQYF.

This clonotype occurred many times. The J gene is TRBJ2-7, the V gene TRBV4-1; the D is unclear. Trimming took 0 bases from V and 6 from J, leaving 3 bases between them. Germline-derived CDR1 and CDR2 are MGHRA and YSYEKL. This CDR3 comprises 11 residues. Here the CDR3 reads CASSQEGEQYF. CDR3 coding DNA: TGCGCCAGCAGCCAAGAGGGCGAGCAGTACTTC.

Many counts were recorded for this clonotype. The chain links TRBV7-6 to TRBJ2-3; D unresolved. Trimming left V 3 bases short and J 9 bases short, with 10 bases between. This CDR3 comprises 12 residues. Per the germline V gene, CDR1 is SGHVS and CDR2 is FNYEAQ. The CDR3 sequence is CASSLGRSTQYF. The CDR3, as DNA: TGTGCCAGCAGCTTGGGCAGATCAACGCAGTATTTT. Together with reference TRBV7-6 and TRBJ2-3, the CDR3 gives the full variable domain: GAGVSQSPRYKVTKRGQDVALRCDPISGHVSLYWYRQALGQGPEFLTYFNYEAQQDKSGLPNDRFSAERPEGSISTLTIQRTEQRDSAMYRCASSLGRSTQYFGPGTRLTVL.

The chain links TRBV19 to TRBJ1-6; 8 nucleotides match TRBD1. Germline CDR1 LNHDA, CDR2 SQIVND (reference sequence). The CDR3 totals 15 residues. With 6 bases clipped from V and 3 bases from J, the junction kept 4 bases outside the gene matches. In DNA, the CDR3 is TGTGCCAGTAGCCTCGGGACAGGCTATAATTCACCCCTCCACTTT. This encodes CASSLGTGYNSPLHF. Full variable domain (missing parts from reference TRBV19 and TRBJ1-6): DGGITQSPKYLFRKEGQNVTLSCEQNLNHDAMYWYRQDPGQGLRLIYYSQIVNDFQKGDIAEGYSVSREKKESFPLTVTSAQKNPTAFYLCASSLGTGYNSPLHFGNGTRLTVT.

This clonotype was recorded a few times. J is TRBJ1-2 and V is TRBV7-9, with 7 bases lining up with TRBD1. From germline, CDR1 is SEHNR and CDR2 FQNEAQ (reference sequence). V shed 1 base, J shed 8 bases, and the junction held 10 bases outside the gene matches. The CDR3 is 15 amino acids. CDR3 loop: CASSLGAGGPYGYTF. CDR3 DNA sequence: TGTGCCAGCAGCTTAGGGGCAGGGGGACCTTACGGCTACACCTTC. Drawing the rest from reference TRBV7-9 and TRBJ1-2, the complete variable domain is DTGVSQNPRHKITKRGQNVTFRCDPISEHNRLYWYRQTLGQGPEFLTYFQNEAQLEKSRLLSDRFSAERPKGSFSTLEIQRTEQGDSAMYLCASSLGAGGPYGYTFGSGTRLTVV.

CDR3 sequence reads: CASAGPPFFGAVQYF. The CDR3 DNA is TGTGCCAGTGCGGGACCCCCTTTCTTTGGTGCCGTGCAGTATTTT. The genes are TRBV19 and TRBJ2-3, with D possibly matching TRBD2 (6 bases). This CDR3 region has 15 residues. V gave up 8 bases and J gave up 11 bases, with 26 bases separating them. Germline V gives CDR1 LNHDA, CDR2 SQIVND (reference sequence).

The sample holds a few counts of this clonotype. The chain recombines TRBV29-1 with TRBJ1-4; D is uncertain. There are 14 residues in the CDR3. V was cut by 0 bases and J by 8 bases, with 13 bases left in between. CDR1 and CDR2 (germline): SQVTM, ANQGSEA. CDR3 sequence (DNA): TGCAGCGTTGAAGATCCCCTGACACGGGAAAAACTGTTTTTT. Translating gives CSVEDPLTREKLFF.

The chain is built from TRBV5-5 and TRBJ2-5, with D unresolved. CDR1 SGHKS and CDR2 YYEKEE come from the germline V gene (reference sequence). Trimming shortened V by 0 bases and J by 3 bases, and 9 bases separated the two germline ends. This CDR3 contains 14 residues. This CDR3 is CASSLEWVEETQYF. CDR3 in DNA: TGTGCCAGCAGCTTGGAATGGGTAGAAGAGACCCAGTACTTC.

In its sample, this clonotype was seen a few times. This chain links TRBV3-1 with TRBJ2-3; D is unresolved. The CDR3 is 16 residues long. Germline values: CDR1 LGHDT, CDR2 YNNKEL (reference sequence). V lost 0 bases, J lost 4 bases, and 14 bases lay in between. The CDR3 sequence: CASSQELNRKADTQYF. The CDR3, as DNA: TGTGCCAGCAGCCAAGAGCTGAACCGGAAGGCAGATACGCAGTATTTT.

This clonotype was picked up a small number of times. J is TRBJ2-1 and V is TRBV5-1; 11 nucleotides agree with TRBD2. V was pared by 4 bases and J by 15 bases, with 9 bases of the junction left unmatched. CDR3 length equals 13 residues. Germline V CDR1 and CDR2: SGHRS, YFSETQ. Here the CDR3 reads CASSHDTSGSGFF. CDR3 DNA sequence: TGCGCCAGCAGCCATGACACTAGCGGGAGTGGGTTCTTC.

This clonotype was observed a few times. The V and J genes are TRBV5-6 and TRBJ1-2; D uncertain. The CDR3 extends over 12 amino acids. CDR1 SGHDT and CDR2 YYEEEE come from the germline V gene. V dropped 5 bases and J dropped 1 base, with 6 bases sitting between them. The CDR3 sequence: CASRQINYGYTF. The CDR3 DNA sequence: TGTGCCAGCAGACAGATTAACTATGGCTACACCTTC.

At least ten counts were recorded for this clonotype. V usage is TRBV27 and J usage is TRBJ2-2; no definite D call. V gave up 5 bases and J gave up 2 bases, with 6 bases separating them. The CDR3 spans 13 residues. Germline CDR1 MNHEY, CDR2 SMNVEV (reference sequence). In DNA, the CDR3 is TGTGCCAGCAGTACAACAAACACCGGGGAGCTGTTTTTT. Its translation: CASSTTNTGELFF.